The T cell receptor beta chain described here comes from a study of T cells after yellow fever vaccination. TCRdb re-analysed the 5' RACE reads in MiXCR, keeping a single row per CDR3 protein. The data contain roughly 500,000 distinct CDR3 sequences, 19% of them seen just once; the ten biggest clones take up approximately 14%. Whole-study findings and limits: Once the booster was given, most primary-vaccination clones reappeared, at just over 95% for CD4 and approximately 88% for CD8.

The CDR3 consists of 14 residues. With 4 bases removed from V and 5 bases from J, the gap between germline ends came to 14 bases. Germline-derived CDR1 and CDR2 are SGHVS and FQNEAQ. A note on this clonotype: Its target is not known.

V usage is TRBV7-8 and J usage is TRBJ2-5; no reliable D call. This clonotype was sampled from a man aged 30 to 39 who received the YFV17D yellow fever vaccine. Sequencing used PBMCs, obtained 15 days after the yellow fever booster vaccination. The CDR3 loop reads CASSSIGREETQYF. The CDR3 DNA sequence: TGTGCCAGCAGCTCCATCGGGCGTGAGGAGACCCAGTACTTC.